A selection of T cell receptor beta chains follows, all from one sample in a study of CDR3 diversity in severe acne. TCRdb reanalysed the PCR reads using MiXCR and keeps one entry per CDR3 protein. The data show about 98,000 distinct CDR3 sequences, about half seen once. Sequencing was done on a sample of blood. All receptors derive from a male donor with acne. Each CDR3 is given with its conserved first and last residue. The D gene is left open where the match is weak. Size is omitted from some rows. Given values are once, few, many or a class for expanded clones.

J gene	D gene	V gene	clone size	CDR3 DNA	CDR3 protein
TRBJ1-5	-	TRBV2	-	TGTGCCAGCGCGGCCGGGCCAGCGAATCAGCCCCAGCATTTT	CASAAGPANQPQHF
TRBJ2-7	TRBD2	TRBV25-1	-	TGTGCCATCCCGGGACTAGCGGGAGGCGAGCAGTACTTC	CAIPGLAGGEQYF
TRBJ1-1	-	TRBV2	once	TGTGCCAGCAGCGGAGATAAGAACACTGAAGCTTTCTTT	CASSGDKNTEAFF
TRBJ2-3	-	TRBV20-1	-	TGCAGTGCTAGGGGGCGGAGAAGCACAGATACGCAGTATTTT	CSARGRRSTDTQYF
TRBJ1-5	-	TRBV25-1	-	TGTGCCAGCAGTCGACAGGAACCCAATCAGCCCCAGCATTTT	CASSRQEPNQPQHF
TRBJ2-7	TRBD1	TRBV3-1	-	TGTGCCAGCAGCCAACAGGACAGGGCTCAGTACGAGCAGTACTTC	CASSQQDRAQYEQYF
TRBJ2-1	TRBD2	TRBV7-3	many	TGTGCCAGCAGCTCCCCCGGGGCTAGCGGGAGGGCCGAGTATGGTGGCTCCTACAATGAGCAGTTCTTC	CASSSPGASGRAEYGGSYNEQFF
TRBJ2-1	TRBD2	TRBV4-3	-	TGCGCCAGCAGCCAAGTTGGGCTAGCGGGAGATCACAATGAGCAGTTCTTC	CASSQVGLAGDHNEQFF
TRBJ1-2	-	TRBV25-1	-	TGTGCCAGCAGTGAAGGCGTCGGGCCAGGGATTTGTTACACCTTC	CASSEGVGPGICYTF
TRBJ2-4	TRBD1	TRBV20-1	many	TGCAGTGCTGCTGAGGACAGGGGGGGCCTAAACATTCAGTACTTC	CSAAEDRGGLNIQYF
TRBJ1-1	TRBD1	TRBV5-1	many	TGCGCCAGCAGCTTAGAGGGGGCAAGTGAAGCTTTCTTT	CASSLEGASEAFF
TRBJ2-4	TRBD1	TRBV10-3	-	TGTGCCATCAGTGAGTCTTTGTCCCGGGACAGCATTCAGTACTTC	CAISESLSRDSIQYF
TRBJ2-2	-	TRBV30	-	TGTGCCTGGAGTGAATCTGCCGGGGAGCTGTTTTTT	CAWSESAGELFF
TRBJ2-7	TRBD1	TRBV7-8	-	TGTGCCAGCAGCCAGGGGACAGCATTCCCGGATTCCTACGAGCAGTACTTC	CASSQGTAFPDSYEQYF
TRBJ1-6	-	TRBV20-1	-	TGCAGTGCTCTAAGTCTCAGTCCCTATAATTCACCCCTCCACTTT	CSALSLSPYNSPLHF
TRBJ2-7	-	TRBV15	many	TGTGCCACGTCGGTGAGAGCGGACGCCGAGCAGTACTTC	CATSVRADAEQYF
TRBJ1-5	-	TRBV7-6	-	TGTGCCAGCAGCACCGGGACCCAGCATTTT	CASSTGTQHF
TRBJ1-3	TRBD1	TRBV7-3	many	TGTGCCAGCAGCCGCCAGGGGGCTGCTGGAAACACCATATATTTT	CASSRQGAAGNTIYF
TRBJ2-1	-	TRBV15	many	TGTGCCACCCAAAATGCACGAGGCAATGAGCAGTTCTTC	CATQNARGNEQFF
TRBJ1-6	-	TRBV2	many	TGTGCCAGCAGGCGACAGTTTGTTGCTAATTCACCCCTCCACTTT	CASRRQFVANSPLHF
TRBJ2-7	-	TRBV9	-	TGTGCCAGCAGCCTCACAGGGCCGGACGAGCAGTACTTC	CASSLTGPDEQYF
TRBJ2-7	-	TRBV28	few	TGTGCCAGCAGGGAGACACACGGAGGACGTGGGAGCTACGAGCAGTACTTC	CASRETHGGRGSYEQYF
TRBJ2-3	TRBD2	TRBV7-2	few	TGTGCCAGCAGTGAAGCGGGGTCCGCGAGGGTTACGCAGTATTTT	CASSEAGSARVTQYF
TRBJ2-5	-	TRBV12-3/TRBV12-4	-	TGTGCCAGCAGCGTGGGGGCAAACCCTCAAGAGACCCAGTACTTC	CASSVGANPQETQYF
TRBJ2-1	-	TRBV7-3	-	TGTGCCAGCAGCTTAACGCCTGGGGGCCGGAATGAGCAGTTCTTC	CASSLTPGGRNEQFF
TRBJ2-5	-	TRBV6-1	many	TGTGCCAGCAGTGAAAATAGCGGAAGCGGGACCCAGTACTTC	CASSENSGSGTQYF